This TCR beta chain is from a study of blood T cell repertoires in COVID-19 (dated by TCRdb to about 2020). Background for the entire study: The collaborator samples originated in the United States, Italy and Spain and spanned the acute and convalescent phases of COVID-19. A de-identified subject ID, COVID-19 status, age in years and sex were almost always included in the sample metadata. The material from the prospective study consisted of cDNA or gDNA derived from T cells, B-cell-depleted T cells, or PBMCs. Where HLA class I and class II types were available, the types were taken from metadata supplied by the sample provider, not from assay-based typing. Samples were obtained from the ongoing ImmuneRACE study (first 160 participants) and from approximately 1,200 subjects provided by 6 global collaborators. The repertoires were made available in a free public database intended to serve as a resource for research on the immune response to SARS-CoV-2. Subjects who had been exposed to COVID-19, were actively infected with it, or had recovered from it provided the deeply sampled blood TCRbeta repertoires that made up the dataset. Study-level results and caveats: How much clinical and demographic metadata was included differed by source and by participant, and the metadata was provided uncurated.

The immunoSEQ Assay, a bias-controlled multiplex PCR, was used to amplify TCRbeta CDR3 regions from genomic DNA. Concerning the study's data processing: The number of nucleated cells in each sample was estimated by amplification of reference gene primers within the assay. To quantify the absolute abundance of each unique TCRbeta CDR3 rearrangement, sequence reads were collapsed and filtered. For each sample, productive Simpson clonality was calculated as the square root of Simpson's diversity index over productive rearrangements. What TCRdb holds here is the immuneACCESS table cut down to in-frame rearrangements. Part of the clones is not present; checked against another copy, under half of the missing clones reflect an unresolved V gene, and the others are unexplained. V, J and clone size are taken as reported in that table, and D and trimming were inferred from the DNA itself. The sample profile shows some 350,000 clones; roughly 87% of them were found once. The leading ten clones occupy 2.5% to 3.5% of the sample.

Enrolling through a virtual design, the prospective study's participants ranged in age from roughly 18 to 90 years and lived across roughly 24 United States geographic areas. In the prospective study, participants were assigned to cohorts based on the clinical history participants reported in a screening survey and a study questionnaire. Recovered participants in ImmuneRACE Cohort 3 were defined as having two consecutive negative NP/OP PCR tests, clearance from a healthcare professional, or resolution of symptoms. Mobile phlebotomists in the prospective study collected whole blood, serum and a nasopharyngeal or oropharyngeal swab from every participant. Participants in the prospective study had the option to provide additional blood draws and questionnaires over an approximately 2-month period. Before DNA extraction, prospective study blood samples were shipped either frozen or at room temperature.

A note on this clone: Its specific antigen is unknown. No base quality information exists; no much larger clone differs at one position.

The CDR3 covers 16 residues, taking in both the cysteine and the phenylalanine. The DNA shown is the 48-base CDR3, in frame from base 1. According to the germline V gene, CDR1 reads SGHVS and CDR2 reads FQNEAQ. V loses 5 bases at its end and J loses 5 bases; junction bases beyond the gene matches: 11. Sequences were obtained from PBMCs or T cells enriched from blood (not recorded which). This sequence uses TRBV7-8 and TRBJ1-5, and 8 junctional nucleotides match TRBD1. This sequence was found in a woman under 40 who had recovered from COVID-19. The CDR3 sequence is CASSPWTGRAYQPQHF. At the DNA level, the sequence is TGTGCCAGCAGCCCTTGGACAGGGAGGGCTTATCAGCCCCAGCATTTT.